The rows below give T cell receptor beta chains drawn from one sample of a study of CD8+ T cells in alopecia areata. Assay used: immunoSEQ multiplex PCR; TCRdb lists only in-frame clones, some missing. The sample carries approximately 90,000 clones, about 70% recorded once. The source was CD8+ T cells sorted from blood, collected at approximately week 45, from a patient treated with tofacitinib. These receptors came from a human donor with alopecia areata. Each CDR3 is given with its conserved first and last residue. The D gene is left open where the match is weak. Expanded clones get a size class; other rows say once, few or many, or leave the size out.

>14|NA|TRBJ2-1|NA|TRBV7-9
CASSQLAGDNEQFF
TGTGCCAGCAGCCAACTAGCTGGTGACAATGAGCAGTTCTTC
>13|NA|TRBJ2-7|NA|TRBV30
CAWSVGQSYEQYF
TGTGCCTGGAGTGTGGGCCAGTCCTACGAGCAGTACTTC
>14|NA|TRBJ2-5|NA|TRBV5-6
CASSLVGTQETQYF
TGTGCCAGCAGCTTGGTGGGGACCCAAGAGACCCAGTACTTC
>13|NA|TRBJ2-1|NA|TRBV30
CAWSDSYTDEQFF
TGTGCCTGGAGTGACTCCTATACGGATGAGCAGTTCTTC
>16|TRBD2|TRBJ2-7|NA|TRBV5-4
CASSQGLAGAAYEQYF
TGTGCCAGCAGCCAGGGCCTAGCGGGGGCCGCCTACGAGCAGTACTTC
>15|NA|TRBJ1-2|few|TRBV7-2
CASSLVYNSNYGYTF
TGTGCCAGCAGCTTAGTTTACAATTCTAACTATGGCTACACCTTC
>13|TRBD1|TRBJ1-1|NA|TRBV11-1
CASSQGQGRMAFF
TGTGCCAGCAGCCAAGGACAGGGGAGGATGGCTTTCTTT
>13|NA|TRBJ2-7|few|TRBV2
CASRPPTSYEQYF
TGTGCCAGCAGACCACCGACTAGTTACGAGCAGTACTTC
>14|NA|TRBJ2-3|many|TRBV28
CASSFLAGTDTQYF
TGTGCCAGCAGTTTTCTAGCCGGCACAGATACGCAGTATTTT
>11|TRBD1|TRBJ1-6|NA|TRBV7-2
CASSADRVLHF
TGTGCCAGCAGCGCGGACAGGGTCCTCCACTTT
>15|NA|TRBJ2-3|NA|TRBV2
CASSVAGASTDTQYF
TGTGCCAGCAGTGTGGCAGGGGCCAGCACAGATACGCAGTATTTT
>13|NA|TRBJ2-7|NA|TRBV10-3
CAISEVRGYEQYF
TGTGCCATCAGTGAGGTCAGGGGCTACGAGCAGTACTTC
>18|TRBD1|TRBJ2-3|few|TRBV2
CASTTDRARPSQSDTQYF
TGTGCCAGCACGACAGACAGGGCCCGCCCGAGTCAATCAGATACGCAGTATTTT
>13|NA|TRBJ2-7|NA|TRBV4-3
CASSQEEGNEQYF
TGCGCCAGCAGCCAAGAGGAGGGAAACGAGCAGTACTTC
>13|TRBD2|TRBJ2-4|NA|TRBV19
CASRLGTSGEEYF
TGTGCCAGTAGGCTAGGGACTAGCGGGGAAGAGTACTTC
>14|NA|TRBJ2-7|NA|TRBV19
CASSISPTAHEQYF
TGTGCCAGTAGTATATCCCCTACAGCCCACGAGCAGTACTTC
>8|NA|TRBJ2-1|NA|TRBV6-4
CASTWEFF
TGTGCCAGCACGTGGGAGTTCTTC
>16|TRBD2|TRBJ2-5|NA|TRBV7-8
CASSTSRAGPQETQYF
TGTGCCAGCAGCACGAGTAGAGCGGGGCCCCAAGAGACCCAGTACTTC
>16|NA|TRBJ2-2|NA|TRBV29-1
CSVEDPSGAGAGELFF
TGCAGCGTTGAAGATCCTTCAGGGGCCGGGGCCGGGGAGCTGTTTTTT
>11|NA|TRBJ2-7|NA|TRBV10-3
CAISTNYEQYF
TGTGCCATCAGTACCAACTACGAGCAGTACTTC
>12|NA|TRBJ1-1|NA|TRBV19
CASSIGNTEAFF
TGTGCCAGTAGTATTGGGAACACTGAAGCTTTCTTT
>12|NA|TRBJ1-2|NA|TRBV5-6
CASSPDRSGYTF
TGTGCCAGCAGTCCCGACAGATCCGGCTACACCTTC
>14|NA|TRBJ2-2|NA|TRBV6-5
CASSYSGPTGELFF
TGTGCCAGCAGTTACTCAGGACCCACCGGGGAGCTGTTTTTT
>14|NA|TRBJ1-1|once|TRBV4-3
CASSQGVGFTEAFF
TGCGCCAGCAGCCAAGGAGTAGGGTTCACTGAAGCTTTCTTT
>16|NA|TRBJ2-1|NA|TRBV7-3
CASSSSGTRLGNEQFF
TGTGCCAGCAGCTCGTCCGGGACACGCTTAGGGAATGAGCAGTTCTTC
>13|NA|TRBJ2-1|few|TRBV4-3
CASSAQGRDEQFF
TGCGCCAGCAGCGCGCAGGGGCGGGATGAGCAGTTCTTC
>15|NA|TRBJ2-7|NA|TRBV29-1
CSVVFSDRNSYEQYF
TGCAGCGTTGTGTTCAGTGACAGAAACTCCTACGAGCAGTACTTC
>12|NA|TRBJ2-3|NA|TRBV6-5
CASSPQLDTQYF
TGTGCCAGCAGTCCCCAATTAGATACGCAGTATTTT
>13|NA|TRBJ2-3|NA|TRBV2
CASNPGVPDTQYF
TGTGCCAGCAATCCGGGGGTACCAGATACGCAGTATTTT
>15|NA|TRBJ1-1|few|TRBV27
CASSLSNGMSTEAFF
TGTGCCAGCAGTTTAAGTAACGGGATGAGCACTGAAGCTTTCTTT
>15|NA|TRBJ2-6|NA|TRBV30
CARDSYRDGANVLTF
TGTGCCCGGGATTCCTACAGGGATGGGGCCAACGTCCTGACTTTC
>16|NA|TRBJ1-4|NA|TRBV5-1
CASSPGEGSSNEKLFF
TGCGCCAGCAGCCCGGGGGAGGGTTCGTCTAATGAAAAACTGTTTTTT
>14|TRBD1|TRBJ1-1|NA|TRBV10-3
CAISRDRLNTEAFF
TGTGCCATCAGCCGGGACAGATTGAACACTGAAGCTTTCTTT
>16|NA|TRBJ2-3|NA|TRBV7-9
CASSPQGEGITDTQYF
TGTGCCAGCAGCCCCCAAGGAGAGGGGATCACAGATACGCAGTATTTT
>15|NA|TRBJ1-1|NA|TRBV5-1
CASSIRPREYTEAFF
TGCGCCAGCAGCATTCGGCCCAGGGAGTACACTGAAGCTTTCTTT
>14|NA|TRBJ2-5|once|TRBV30
CAWSPTTPRETQYF
TGTGCCTGGAGTCCAACGACACCTAGGGAGACCCAGTACTTC
>14|NA|TRBJ2-5|few|TRBV19
CASSIGSMQETQYF
TGTGCCAGTAGTATCGGGAGTATGCAAGAGACCCAGTACTTC
>11|NA|TRBJ1-1|NA|TRBV29-1
CSGTLNTEAFF
TGCAGCGGAACCTTGAACACTGAAGCTTTCTTT
>13|NA|TRBJ2-1|NA|TRBV7-8
CASSGGASDEQFF
TGTGCCAGCAGCGGCGGGGCCAGCGATGAGCAGTTCTTC
>13|NA|TRBJ1-6|NA|TRBV10-3
CAISESDNSPLHF
TGTGCCATCAGTGAGTCGGACAATTCACCCCTCCACTTT
>13|TRBD1|TRBJ1-6|NA|TRBV10-2
CASRDRGSSPLHF
TGCGCCAGCCGCGACAGGGGGAGTTCACCCCTCCACTTT
>19|TRBD1|TRBJ2-6|NA|TRBV4-3
CASSPLQAGGAEGANVLTF
TGCGCCAGCAGCCCACTCCAAGCAGGGGGCGCGGAAGGGGCCAACGTCCTGACTTTC
>11|NA|TRBJ1-2|NA|TRBV19
CASMRGYGYTF
TGTGCCAGTATGAGAGGATATGGCTACACCTTC
>13|NA|TRBJ2-7|once|TRBV9
CASSAGSAYEQYF
TGTGCCAGCAGCGCAGGCAGCGCCTACGAGCAGTACTTC
>15|NA|TRBJ2-1|NA|TRBV7-9
CASSLGRGPYNEQFF
TGTGCCAGCAGCTTAGGGAGGGGCCCTTACAATGAGCAGTTCTTC
>15|TRBD1|TRBJ1-2|NA|TRBV30
CAWSTGDRGGYGYTF
TGTGCCTGGAGTACGGGGGACAGGGGCGGCTATGGCTACACCTTC
>12|NA|TRBJ2-1|NA|TRBV30
CAWSALYNEQFF
TGTGCCTGGAGTGCCCTTTACAATGAGCAGTTCTTC
>13|NA|TRBJ2-3|NA|TRBV19
CASLGGGADTQYF
TGTGCCAGCCTGGGCGGGGGCGCAGATACGCAGTATTTT
>14|NA|TRBJ2-7|NA|TRBV6-1
CASSEGGDGYEQYF
TGTGCCAGCAGTGAAGGTGGGGACGGCTACGAGCAGTACTTC
>13|NA|TRBJ2-5|NA|TRBV11-3
CASGTGGSETQYF
TGTGCCTCAGGAACAGGTGGCTCGGAGACCCAGTACTTC